This T cell receptor beta chain was identified in a study of T cell responses to AZD1222 COVID-19 vaccine. General study results and limits: Seropositive AZD1222 recipients at baseline numbered only 6 or 7.

On this clone: The antigen is unknown.

Generated by immunoSEQ multiplex PCR, the TCRdb table keeps only in-frame clones and is missing some. The sample carries around 110,000 clones, around 90% recorded once. V dropped 3 bases and J dropped 2 bases, with 21 bases sitting between them. CDR1 is SGHDT and CDR2 is YYEEEE in the germline V gene. The CDR3 runs 18 residues. The receptor was derived from an adult in good health. The genes are TRBV5-6 and TRBJ1-3; tentatively, D is TRBD1 (5 bases). The sequencing here drew on peripheral blood, taken on day 0 of AZD1222 vaccination. The CDR3 DNA is TGTGCCAGCAGCTCGACACCTCGCGGGGTAGGGGCTGGAAACACCATATATTTT. Translation gives CASSSTPRGVGAGNTIYF.